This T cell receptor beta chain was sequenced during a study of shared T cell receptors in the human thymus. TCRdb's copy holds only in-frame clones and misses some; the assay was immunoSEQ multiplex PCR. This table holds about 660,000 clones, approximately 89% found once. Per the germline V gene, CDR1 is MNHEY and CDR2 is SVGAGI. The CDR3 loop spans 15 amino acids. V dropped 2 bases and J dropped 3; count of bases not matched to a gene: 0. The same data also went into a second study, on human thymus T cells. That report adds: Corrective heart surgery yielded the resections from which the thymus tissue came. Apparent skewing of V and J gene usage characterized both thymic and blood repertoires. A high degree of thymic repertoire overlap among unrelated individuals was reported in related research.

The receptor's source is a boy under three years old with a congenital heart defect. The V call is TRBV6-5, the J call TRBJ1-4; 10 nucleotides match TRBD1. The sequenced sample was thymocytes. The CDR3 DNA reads TGTGCCAGCAGTTACGGGACAGGGGCTAATGAAAAACTGTTTTTT. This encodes CASSYGTGANEKLFF.